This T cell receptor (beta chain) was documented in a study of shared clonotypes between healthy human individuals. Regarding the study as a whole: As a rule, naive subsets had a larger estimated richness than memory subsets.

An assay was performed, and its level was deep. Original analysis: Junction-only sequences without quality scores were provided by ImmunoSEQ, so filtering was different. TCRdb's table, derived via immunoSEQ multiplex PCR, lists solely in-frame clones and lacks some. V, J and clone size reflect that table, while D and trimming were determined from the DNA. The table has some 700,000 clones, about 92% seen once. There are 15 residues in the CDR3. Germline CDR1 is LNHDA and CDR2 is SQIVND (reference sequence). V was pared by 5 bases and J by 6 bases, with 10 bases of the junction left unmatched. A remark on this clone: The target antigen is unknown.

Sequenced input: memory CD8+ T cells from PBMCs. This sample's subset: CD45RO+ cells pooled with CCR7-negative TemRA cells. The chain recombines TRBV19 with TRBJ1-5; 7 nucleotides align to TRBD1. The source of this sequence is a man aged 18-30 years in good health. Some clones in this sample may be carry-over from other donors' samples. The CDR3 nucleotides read TGTGCCAGTAGTCAGGGGGAGAGCGGTGTTCAGCCCCAGCATTTT. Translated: CASSQGESGVQPQHF.